The next 9 T cell receptor beta chains were all read from a single sample in a study of T cells in Graves' hyperthyroidism and ophthalmopathy. Researchers took RNA transcripts and amplified the TCR beta CDR3 regions from them. HTBI primers were employed in a first-round RT-PCR of the TCR CDR3. TCRdb independently ran MiXCR on the multiplex PCR reads; one entry per CDR3 protein. The sample includes under 250,000 distinct CDR3 sequences, over 20% of them seen just once. The specimen sequenced was blood. The source is a woman aged 40 to 50 with Graves' ophthalmopathy.

The chain recombines TRBV4-2 with TRBJ2-7; no reliable D call. The V end was cut by 0 bases, the J end by 0 bases, with 12 bases between. The CDR3 covers 16 residues. Looked up from germline, CDR1 is LGHNA and CDR2 is YNFKEQ. CDR3 nucleotides: TGTGCCAGCAGCCAAGAGGTCCCAGGTCCCTCCTACGAGCAGTACTTC. Protein: CASSQEVPGPSYEQYF.

CDR3 coding DNA: TGTGCCAGCACCCCACCGGGGGCATACTACGAGCAGTACTTC. Translated, it gives CASTPPGAYYEQYF. This rearrangement joins TRBV6-2 or TRBV6-3 to TRBJ2-7, with D perhaps assigned TRBD1 or TRBD2 (6 bases each). The CDR3 sequence is 14 residues long. Germline V lookup: CDR1 MNHEY, CDR2 SVGEGT. Trimming left V 7 bases short and J 3 bases short, with 16 bases between.

This clonotype was counted between two and nine times. The rearrangement links TRBV7-9 to TRBJ2-2; D not resolved. The germline V and J ends were trimmed by 5 bases and 4 bases, with 11 bases remaining between them. Germline-derived CDR1 and CDR2 are SEHNR and FQNEAQ (reference sequence). The CDR3 runs to 14 residues. CDR3 protein: CASSPIEPTGELFF. The DNA of the CDR3 is TGTGCCAGCAGCCCTATTGAGCCCACCGGGGAGCTGTTTTTT.

At least ten counts were recorded for this clonotype. The J gene is TRBJ1-5, the V gene TRBV19; D ambiguous. The CDR3 is 14 residues long. The V end lost 3 bases, the J end lost 7 bases, and 13 bases lay between the germline ends. Germline V lookup: CDR1 LNHDA, CDR2 SQIVND (reference sequence). The CDR3, as DNA: TGTGCCAGTAGTATCAAAACAGCTGGACAGCCCCAGCATTTT. As protein: CASSIKTAGQPQHF.

The CDR3: CASSEDWSGARETQYF. The CDR3 DNA follows: TGTGCCAGCAGTGAAGATTGGAGTGGGGCCCGGGAGACCCAGTACTTC. This rearrangement joins TRBV6-1 to TRBJ2-5; tentatively, D is TRBD1 (5 bases). Between the trimmed V and J ends, which lost 1 base and 5 bases, there was a span of 17 bases. The CDR3 length is 16 residues. Germline values: CDR1 MNHNS, CDR2 SASEGT.

This sequence joins TRBV11-2 and TRBJ1-5; 7 bases align to TRBD1. CDR1 and CDR2 from the germline V gene are SGHAT and FQNNGV. The J segment lost 6 bases and the V segment lost 2 bases, leaving 10 bases of the junction unmatched. CDR3 length equals 16 residues. In DNA form, the CDR3 reads TGTGCCAGCAGCTTACATGAAGGGGGCTACAGTCAGCCCCAGCATTTT. It yields the protein CASSLHEGGYSQPQHF.

This clonotype occurred many times. This chain joins TRBV5-1 and TRBJ2-2, with D uncertain. Trimming pared 0 bases from V and 1 base from J, leaving 7 bases between. This CDR3 contains 15 residues. Germline V gene data show CDR1 as SGHRS and CDR2 as YFSETQ. This CDR3 is CASSLAGQNTGELFF. CDR3 DNA: TGCGCCAGCAGCTTGGCCGGGCAGAACACCGGGGAGCTGTTTTTT.

V and J are TRBV7-6 and TRBJ2-5; a possible D gene is TRBD1 (5 bases). The CDR3 is 15 amino acids. V lost 2 bases and J lost 1, with 11 bases in between. CDR1 SGHVS and CDR2 FNYEAQ come from the germline V gene. Here the CDR3 DNA reads TGTGCCAGCAGCTTAAGTAGGGGCACCCAAGAGACCCAGTACTTC. Translated, it gives CASSLSRGTQETQYF.

This clonotype was detected a few times. This chain links TRBV12-3 or TRBV12-4 with TRBJ2-7; D is ambiguous. The CDR3 loop spans 16 amino acids. The ends were cut back, 5 bases at V and 3 bases at J, with 20 bases in the middle. The CDR3 reads CASSPFSLAGNYEQYF. Written as DNA, the CDR3 is TGTGCCAGCAGTCCCTTCTCGTTGGCAGGAAACTACGAGCAGTACTTC.